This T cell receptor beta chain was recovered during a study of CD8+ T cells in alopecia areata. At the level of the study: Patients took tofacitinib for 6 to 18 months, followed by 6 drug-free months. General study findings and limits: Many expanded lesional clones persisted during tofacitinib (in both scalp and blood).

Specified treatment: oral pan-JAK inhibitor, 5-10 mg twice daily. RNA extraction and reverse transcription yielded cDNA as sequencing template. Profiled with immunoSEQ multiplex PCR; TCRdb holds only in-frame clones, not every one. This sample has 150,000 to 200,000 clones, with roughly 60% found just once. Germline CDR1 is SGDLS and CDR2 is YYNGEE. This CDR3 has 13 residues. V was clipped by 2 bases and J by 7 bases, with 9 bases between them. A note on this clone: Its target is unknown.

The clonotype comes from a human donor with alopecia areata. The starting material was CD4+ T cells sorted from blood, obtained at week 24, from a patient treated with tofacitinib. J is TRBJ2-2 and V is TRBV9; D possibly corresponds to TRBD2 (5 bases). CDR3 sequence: CASSVEGGGELFF. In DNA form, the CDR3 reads TGTGCCAGCAGCGTGGAAGGAGGCGGGGAGCTGTTTTTT.